This T cell receptor beta chain was recovered during a study of vaccination and CD4 T cells after COVID-19. At the level of the study: Recovered patients in the cohort numbered six men and four women, two of them Hispanic. Two doses of either BNT162b2 or mRNA-1273 vaccine went to participants. Post-vaccine sample collection happened at a median of around 65 days after dose two, ranging 14 to 241.

As to treatment: roughly ten-day PBMC culture with coronavirus spike peptide pools or control peptides (ViraFEST assay). Trimming cost V 8 bases and J 9 bases, with 13 bases left between them. This CDR3 spans 11 amino acids. Sequencing of cultured CD4+ T cell DNA used the Oncomine TCR Beta short-read assay. TCRdb fed the PCR reads into MiXCR, producing one record per CDR3 protein. The repertoire holds about 21,000 distinct CDR3 sequences, with 35% to 40% as singletons. Note on this clonotype: Its specificity is not known.

The receptor was derived from a human donor who had recovered from COVID-19. The sample consisted of CD4+ T cells from blood, cultured in vitro, taken before SARS-CoV-2 vaccination. V usage is TRBV12-3 or TRBV12-4 and J usage is TRBJ1-2; D remains unclear. For the CDR3, the DNA is TGTGCCAGCTCACGAGGCCAGCGCTACACCTTC. This translates into CASSRGQRYTF.